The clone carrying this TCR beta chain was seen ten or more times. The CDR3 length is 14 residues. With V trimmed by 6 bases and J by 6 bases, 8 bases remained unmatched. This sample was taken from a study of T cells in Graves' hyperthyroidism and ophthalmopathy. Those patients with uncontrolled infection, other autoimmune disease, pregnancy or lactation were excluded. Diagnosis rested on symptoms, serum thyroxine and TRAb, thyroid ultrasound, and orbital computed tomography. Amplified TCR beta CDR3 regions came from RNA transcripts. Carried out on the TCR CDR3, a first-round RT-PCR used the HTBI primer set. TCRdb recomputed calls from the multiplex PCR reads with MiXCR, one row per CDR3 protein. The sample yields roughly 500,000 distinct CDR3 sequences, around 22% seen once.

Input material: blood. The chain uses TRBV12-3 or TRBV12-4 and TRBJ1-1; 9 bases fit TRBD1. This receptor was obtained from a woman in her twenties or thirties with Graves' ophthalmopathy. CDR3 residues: CASSQGQGPPEAFF. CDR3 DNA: TGTGCCAGCAGCCAGGGACAGGGTCCCCCTGAAGCTTTCTTT.